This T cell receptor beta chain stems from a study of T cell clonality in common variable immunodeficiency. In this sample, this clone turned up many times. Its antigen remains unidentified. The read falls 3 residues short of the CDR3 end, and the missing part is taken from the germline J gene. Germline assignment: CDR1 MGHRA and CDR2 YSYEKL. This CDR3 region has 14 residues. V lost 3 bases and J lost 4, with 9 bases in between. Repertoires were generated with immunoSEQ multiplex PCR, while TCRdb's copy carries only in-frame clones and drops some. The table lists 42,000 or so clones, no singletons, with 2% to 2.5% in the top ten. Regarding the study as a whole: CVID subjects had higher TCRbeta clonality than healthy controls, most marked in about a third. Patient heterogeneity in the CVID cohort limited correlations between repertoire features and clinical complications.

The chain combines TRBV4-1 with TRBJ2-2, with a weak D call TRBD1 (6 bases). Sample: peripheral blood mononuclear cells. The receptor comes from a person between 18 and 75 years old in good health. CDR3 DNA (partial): TGCGCCAGCAGCCAGGGGGCTGGCACCGGGGAG. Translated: CASSQGAGTGE. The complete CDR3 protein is CASSQGAGTGELFF.